The 19 T cell receptor beta chains below were found in one sample sequenced in a study of blood T cell repertoires in COVID-19. Assay: immunoSEQ multiplex PCR; the TCRdb copy retains only in-frame clones and omits some. The sample includes roughly 330,000 clones, about 87% of them seen just once. The sequenced material came from PBMCs or T cells enriched from blood (not recorded which). Receptors originate from a woman aged 30 to 39 who had recovered from COVID-19.

V gene TRBV4-2 combines with J gene TRBJ1-4; D uncertain. Germline V gives CDR1 LGHNA, CDR2 YNFKEQ. This CDR3 comprises 14 residues. Trimming took 2 bases from V and 8 from J, leaving 12 bases between them. The CDR3 loop reads CASSQRSSTEKLFF. In nucleotides, the CDR3 is TGTGCCAGCAGCCAACGGAGCAGCACCGAAAAACTGTTTTTT.

The chain uses TRBV7-9 and TRBJ2-7, with 10 bases that match TRBD1. Trimming took 7 bases from V and 3 from J; bases not matched to a gene: 9. The CDR3 consists of 15 residues. Germline-derived CDR1 and CDR2 are SEHNR and FQNEAQ (reference sequence). CDR3 sequence (DNA): TGTGCCAGCACCTACCGGGACAGGGGCGACTACGAGCAGTACTTC. Translation: CASTYRDRGDYEQYF.

This chain connects TRBV10-3 to TRBJ1-6; TRBD1 is a possible D gene (6 bases). The CDR3 is 17 amino acids. The ends were cut back, 4 bases at V and 0 bases at J, with 13 bases in the middle. Germline V gives CDR1 ENHRY, CDR2 SYGVKD. The CDR3 nucleotides read TGTGCCATCAGTGCACAGGGTCCCAGCTCCTATAATTCACCCCTCCACTTT. Translation: CAISAQGPSSYNSPLHF.

The chain is built from TRBV4-1 and TRBJ1-2; TRBD1 agrees at 10 bases. The CDR3 spans 16 residues. The germline CDR1 and CDR2 sequences are MGHRA and YSYEKL. The V segment lost 1 base and the J segment 2 bases; nucleotides outside the gene matches: 4. The CDR3 loop is CASSQGPGQGNYGYTF. DNA of the CDR3: TGCGCCAGCAGCCAAGGTCCGGGACAGGGGAACTATGGCTACACCTTC.

The gene calls are TRBV7-2 and TRBJ1-1; 8 nucleotides agree with TRBD1. Trimming took 3 bases from V and 8 from J; bases not matched to a gene: 5. Germline CDR1 SGHTA, CDR2 FQGNSA. The CDR3 runs to 13 residues. CDR3 sequence: CASSFTGQGEAFF. CDR3 in DNA: TGTGCCAGCAGCTTCACTGGACAGGGAGAAGCTTTCTTT.

This clone was counted a few times. This chain joins TRBV18 and TRBJ1-2, with no clear D. The germline gives CDR1 KGHSH, CDR2 LQKENI. The CDR3 is 15 residues long. Trimming left V 6 bases short and J 6 bases short, with 20 bases between. The CDR3 reads CASSPIPGRPHGYTF. The CDR3 coding sequence is TGTGCCAGCTCTCCCATCCCGGGTCGACCCCATGGCTACACCTTC.

The V gene is TRBV27, the J gene TRBJ2-5, with a tentative D call TRBD1 (5 bases). Germline CDR1 MNHEY, CDR2 SMNVEV (reference sequence). This CDR3 spans 13 amino acids. Trimming left V 0 bases short and J 10 bases short, with 12 bases between. The CDR3 DNA follows: TGTGCCAGCAGTTTATCGATGAAAGGGGACCAGTACTTC. It yields the protein CASSLSMKGDQYF.

This clone was recorded once. This chain links TRBV18 with TRBJ2-1; 9 bases align to TRBD1. The CDR3 sequence is 16 residues long. The V gene end was trimmed by 4 bases and the J gene end by 6 bases; junction bases not matched to a gene: 10. Germline-derived CDR1 and CDR2 are KGHSH and LQKENI. The CDR3 sequence: CASSLSGTGRFNEQFF. The CDR3 bases are TGTGCCAGCTCACTATCCGGGACAGGGCGCTTCAATGAGCAGTTCTTC.

The gene calls are TRBV5-1 and TRBJ1-1; D gene unclear. The germline V gene encodes CDR1 SGHRS and CDR2 YFSETQ. Between the trimmed V and J ends, which lost 3 bases and 0 bases, there was a span of 9 bases. The CDR3 spans 14 residues. The CDR3 sequence is CASSYSGMNTEAFF. In nucleotides, the CDR3 is TGCGCCAGCAGCTACTCGGGGATGAACACTGAAGCTTTCTTT.

The CDR3 coding sequence is TGCAGCGTTGTCCCGCGACAGGGAAGTGAGACCCAGTACTTC. Its protein is CSVVPRQGSETQYF. The chain carries TRBV29-1 and TRBJ2-5, with 7 bases identical to TRBD1. The CDR3 runs 14 residues. J was trimmed by 5 bases and V by 4 bases; bases with no gene match: 10. Per the germline V gene, CDR1 is SQVTM and CDR2 is ANQGSEA.

This chain uses TRBV2 with TRBJ1-5; 8 nucleotides agree with TRBD1. V shed 7 bases and J 6 bases; nucleotides not matched to a gene: 8. The germline gives CDR1 SNHLY, CDR2 FYNNEI. The CDR3 loop spans 14 amino acids. CDR3 DNA: TGTGCCAGCAAACAGGGGGTCAGTGGTCAGCCCCAGCATTTT. This gives the protein CASKQGVSGQPQHF.

The CDR3 nucleotides are TGTGCCAGTAGTATCGACAGGGCTTCCCCCCAATTCTTC. Its protein is CASSIDRASPQFF. The rearrangement links TRBV19 to TRBJ2-1; 7 nucleotides agree with TRBD1. The CDR3 is made up of 13 amino acids. Germline V gene lookup returns CDR1 LNHDA and CDR2 SQIVND (reference sequence). J gave up 16 bases and V 3 bases, and 12 bases lay outside the gene matches. The variable domain in full, with the rest retrieved from reference TRBV19 and TRBJ2-1, is DGGITQSPKYLFRKEGQNVTLSCEQNLNHDAMYWYRQDPGQGLRLIYYSQIVNDFQKGDIAEGYSVSREKKESFPLTVTSAQKNPTAFYLCASSIDRASPQFFGPGTRLTVL.

V usage is TRBV5-6 and J usage is TRBJ2-7, with TRBD1 matching 7 bases. Germline trimming cut 3 bases from V and 3 bases from J; bases unmatched to any gene: 18. The CDR3 is 18 residues long. CDR1 and CDR2 from the germline V gene are SGHDT and YYEEEE. The CDR3 DNA sequence: TGTGCCAGCAGCTCGCTAAAACTTAGGACAGGAGGCTTCTACGAGCAGTACTTC. Encoded protein: CASSSLKLRTGGFYEQYF.

V and J are TRBV19 and TRBJ1-5, with 7 bases fitting TRBD1. CDR1 is LNHDA, CDR2 SQIVND, per germline (reference sequence). The trim removed 8 bases at V and 0 bases at J, leaving 1 base unmatched. This CDR3 is 13 amino acids long. For the CDR3, the DNA is TGTGCCAGTCGACAGGGTAGCAATCAGCCCCAGCATTTT. Its protein product is CASRQGSNQPQHF.

This rearrangement joins TRBV5-1 to TRBJ1-1; D might be TRBD1 (6 bases). The CDR3 totals 15 residues. The germline gives CDR1 SGHRS, CDR2 YFSETQ. V was shortened by 4 bases and J by 1 base, with 14 bases between the two germline ends. In nucleotides, the CDR3 is TGCGCCAGCAGCGCCTCCGGGACACGGAACACTGAAGCTTTCTTT. Protein sequence: CASSASGTRNTEAFF. Full variable domain (outside the CDR3, taken from reference TRBV5-1 and TRBJ1-1): KAGVTQTPRYLIKTRGQQVTLSCSPISGHRSVSWYQQTPGQGLQFLFEYFSETQRNKGNFPGRFSGRQFSNSRSEMNVSTLELGDSALYLCASSASGTRNTEAFFGQGTRLTVV.

In regard to this clone: Germline and junction disagree at one end, which may indicate a read error. J is TRBJ1-2 and V is TRBV5-6, with a tentative D call TRBD1 (5 bases). CDR1 is SGHDT and CDR2 is YYEEEE in the germline V gene. CDR3 size: 11 residues. The CDR3 spells CASSLDARAAF. As DNA, the CDR3 is TGTGCCAGCAGCTTGGACGCCAGGGCGGCCTTC.

This clone was recorded a few times. The chain combines TRBV18 with TRBJ1-1; no clear D. V lost 2 bases to trimming and J lost 5 bases, with 9 bases between them. The CDR3 loop spans 13 amino acids. Germline V gene data show CDR1 as KGHSH and CDR2 as LQKENI. CDR3 sequence: CASSPSGRTEAFF. In nucleotides, the CDR3 is TGTGCCAGCTCACCATCGGGGAGGACTGAAGCTTTCTTT.

This clone was counted only a few times. The V call is TRBV4-3, the J call TRBJ1-4; D perhaps matches TRBD1 (6 bases). This CDR3 contains 15 residues. CDR1 is LGHNA and CDR2 is YSLEER in the germline V gene. Trimming cost V 4 bases and J 0 bases, with 9 bases left between them. The CDR3 region is CASSRGQSTNEKLFF. For the CDR3, the DNA is TGCGCCAGCAGCCGCGGACAGTCAACTAATGAAAAACTGTTTTTT.

This sequence joins TRBV16 and TRBJ2-5, with 10 bases identical to TRBD1. The junction had 8 bases not matched to a gene; V was cut back by 6 bases and J by 4 bases. The germline V gene encodes CDR1 KGHSY and CDR2 FQNENV. The CDR3 has 15 amino acids. The DNA of the CDR3 is TGTGCCAGCAGACCGGGACAGGGGAGAGGAGAGACCCAGTACTTC. Protein sequence: CASRPGQGRGETQYF.